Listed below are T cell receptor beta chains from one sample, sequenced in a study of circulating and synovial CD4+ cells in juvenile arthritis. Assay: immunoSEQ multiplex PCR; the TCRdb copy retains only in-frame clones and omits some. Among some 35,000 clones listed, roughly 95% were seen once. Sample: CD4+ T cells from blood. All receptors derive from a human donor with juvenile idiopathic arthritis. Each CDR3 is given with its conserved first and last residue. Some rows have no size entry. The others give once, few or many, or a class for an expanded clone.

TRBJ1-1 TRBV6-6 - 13 CASSYAPTPEAFF
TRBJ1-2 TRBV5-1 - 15 CASSLFGEPNYGYTF
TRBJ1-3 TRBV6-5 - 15 CASCRDNGSGNTIYF
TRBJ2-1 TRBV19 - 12 CASSFVLSEQFF
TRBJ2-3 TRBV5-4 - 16 CASSLDLAGGRDTQYF
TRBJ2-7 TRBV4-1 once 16 CASSQGRTSVISEQYF
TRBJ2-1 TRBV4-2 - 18 CASSQFTGPSGTDNEQFF
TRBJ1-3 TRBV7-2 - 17 CASSQTDRFFSGNTIYF
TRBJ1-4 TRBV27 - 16 CASSGQGLGANEKLFF
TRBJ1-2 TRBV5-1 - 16 CASSPVAGLANYGYTF
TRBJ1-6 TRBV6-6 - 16 CASSLPMDTENSPLHF
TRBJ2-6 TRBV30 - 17 CACPRGGIPSGANVLTF
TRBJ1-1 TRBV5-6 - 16 CASSLGRSKDYTEAFF
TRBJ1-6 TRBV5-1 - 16 CASSLGGPSYNSPLHF
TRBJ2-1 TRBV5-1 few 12 CASSPDYDEQFF
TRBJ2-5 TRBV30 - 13 CAWSAPRGETQYF
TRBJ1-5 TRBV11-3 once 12 CASSLRVFPQHF
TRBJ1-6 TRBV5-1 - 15 CASSPSGTINSPLRF
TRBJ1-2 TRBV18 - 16 CASSPPRTALNYGYTF
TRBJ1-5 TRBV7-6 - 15 CASSQGQGASQPQHF
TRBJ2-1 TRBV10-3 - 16 CAIRGSLGGSYNEQFF
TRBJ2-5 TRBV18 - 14 CASSPWGGQETQYF
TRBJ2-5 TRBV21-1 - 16 CASSKGREALQETQYF
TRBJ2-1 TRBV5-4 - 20 CASSVNPPGLAVSSYNEQFF
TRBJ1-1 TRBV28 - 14 CASTLRDRGRIAFF
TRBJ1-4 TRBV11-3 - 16 CASSSRKTRTNEKLFF
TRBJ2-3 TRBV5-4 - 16 CASSLSSRPPGDTQYF
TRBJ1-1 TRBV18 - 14 CASSPGTGGAEAFF
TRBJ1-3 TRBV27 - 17 CASSRGTGALSGNTIYF
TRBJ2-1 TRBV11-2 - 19 CASSGTRRDRGYRYNEQFF
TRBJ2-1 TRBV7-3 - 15 CASSPGPPSGGEQFF
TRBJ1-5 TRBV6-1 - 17 CASSEAQGAWGNQPQHF
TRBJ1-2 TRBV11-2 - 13 CASSLDPGYGYTF
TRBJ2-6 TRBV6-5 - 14 CASSLGAGANVLTF
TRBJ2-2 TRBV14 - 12 CASRLNTGELFF
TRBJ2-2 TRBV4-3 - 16 CASSRYRGGGPGELFF
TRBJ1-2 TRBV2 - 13 CASTPTGGYGYTF
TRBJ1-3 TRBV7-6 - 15 CASSFAGATGNTIYF
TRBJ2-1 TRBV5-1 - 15 CASSALAGGLNEQFF
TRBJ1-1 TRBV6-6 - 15 CASSYSIGLNTEAFF
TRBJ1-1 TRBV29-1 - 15 CSVDFPGLRDTEAFF
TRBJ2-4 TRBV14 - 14 CASSQSGAKNIQYF